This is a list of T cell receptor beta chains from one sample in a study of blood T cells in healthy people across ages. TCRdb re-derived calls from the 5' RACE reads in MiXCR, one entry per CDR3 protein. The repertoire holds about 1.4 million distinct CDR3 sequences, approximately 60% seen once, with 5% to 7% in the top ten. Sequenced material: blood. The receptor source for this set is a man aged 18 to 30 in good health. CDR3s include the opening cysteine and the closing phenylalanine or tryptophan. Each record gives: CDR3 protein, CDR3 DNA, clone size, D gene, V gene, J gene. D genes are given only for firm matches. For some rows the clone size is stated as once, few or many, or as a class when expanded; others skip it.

CDR3 protein: CSASYQNIQYF
CDR3 DNA: TGCAGTGCTTCATACCAAAACATTCAGTACTTC
clone size: few
D gene: NA
V gene: TRBV20-1
J gene: TRBJ2-4

CDR3 protein: CASSLGVGSPYNEQFF
CDR3 DNA: TGTGCCAGCAGCTTAGGGGTGGGGTCGCCATACAATGAGCAGTTCTTC
clone size: few
D gene: NA
V gene: TRBV7-8
J gene: TRBJ2-1

CDR3 protein: CARSRGRGSPLHF
CDR3 DNA: TGTGCCAGATCCCGGGGGCGCGGTTCACCCCTCCACTTT
clone size: NA
D gene: NA
V gene: TRBV2
J gene: TRBJ1-6

CDR3 protein: CASSQDRPSLIAKNIQYF
CDR3 DNA: TGTGCCAGCAGCCAAGATCGTCCGAGTTTAATAGCCAAAAACATTCAGTACTTC
clone size: NA
D gene: NA
V gene: TRBV3-1
J gene: TRBJ2-4

CDR3 protein: CASSVAPPGQLLWGYGYTF
CDR3 DNA: TGTGCCAGCAGCGTTGCCCCCCCGGGACAGCTCCTCTGGGGCTATGGCTACACCTTC
clone size: NA
D gene: TRBD1
V gene: TRBV9
J gene: TRBJ1-2

CDR3 protein: CASSQGTNPYNEQFF
CDR3 DNA: TGTGCCAGCAGCCAAGGGACAAACCCCTACAATGAGCAGTTCTTC
clone size: NA
D gene: NA
V gene: TRBV4-2
J gene: TRBJ2-1

CDR3 protein: CSAPDRGRGEKLFF
CDR3 DNA: TGCAGTGCTCCTGACCGGGGACGAGGGGAAAAACTGTTTTTT
clone size: once
D gene: NA
V gene: TRBV20-1
J gene: TRBJ1-4

CDR3 protein: CASSEIQVGPFREQYF
CDR3 DNA: TGTGCCAGCAGTGAAATCCAGGTGGGGCCCTTCCGCGAGCAGTACTTC
clone size: NA
D gene: NA
V gene: TRBV6-1
J gene: TRBJ2-7

CDR3 protein: CASGLGGQGDYGYTF
CDR3 DNA: TGTGCTAGTGGTTTGGGGGGACAGGGGGACTATGGCTACACCTTC
clone size: few
D gene: TRBD1
V gene: TRBV12-5
J gene: TRBJ1-2

CDR3 protein: CASSEGSEADRSETQYF
CDR3 DNA: TGTGCCAGCAGTGAAGGGTCAGAGGCCGACAGGTCAGAGACCCAGTACTTC
clone size: NA
D gene: NA
V gene: TRBV25-1
J gene: TRBJ2-5

CDR3 protein: CASRPGLAGENTGKLFF
CDR3 DNA: TGTGCCAGCAGACCGGGACTAGCGGGGGAGAACACCGGGAAGCTGTTTTTT
clone size: NA
D gene: TRBD2
V gene: TRBV12-3/TRBV12-4
J gene: TRBJ2-2

CDR3 protein: CASSQDGPGVARYNNEQFF
CDR3 DNA: TGTGCCAGCAGCCAAGATGGTCCGGGGGTGGCCCGTTACAACAATGAGCAGTTCTTC
clone size: NA
D gene: NA
V gene: TRBV14
J gene: TRBJ2-1

CDR3 protein: CASSLVGLSEAFF
CDR3 DNA: TGCGCCAGCAGCTTGGTAGGATTATCGGAAGCTTTCTTT
clone size: NA
D gene: NA
V gene: TRBV5-1
J gene: TRBJ1-1

CDR3 protein: CSAEKGEKLFF
CDR3 DNA: TGCAGCGCCGAAAAAGGGGAAAAACTGTTTTTT
clone size: NA
D gene: NA
V gene: TRBV29-1
J gene: TRBJ1-4

CDR3 protein: CASSLDTSGSFGETQYF
CDR3 DNA: TGTGCCAGCAGCTTAGACACTAGCGGGAGCTTCGGAGAGACCCAGTACTTC
clone size: NA
D gene: TRBD2
V gene: TRBV11-2
J gene: TRBJ2-5

CDR3 protein: CASSPSWYGYTF
CDR3 DNA: TGTGCCAGCAGTCCCTCGTGGTATGGCTACACCTTC
clone size: NA
D gene: NA
V gene: TRBV28
J gene: TRBJ1-2

CDR3 protein: CAGDVGGGPDTQYF
CDR3 DNA: TGTGCCGGAGACGTAGGAGGAGGTCCGGATACGCAGTATTTT
clone size: NA
D gene: NA
V gene: TRBV2
J gene: TRBJ2-3

CDR3 protein: CATSRIRRLWTSFWAEAFF
CDR3 DNA: TGTGCCACCAGCAGGATCCGGCGTCTGTGGACTTCGTTCTGGGCTGAAGCTTTCTTT
clone size: NA
D gene: NA
V gene: TRBV15
J gene: TRBJ1-1

CDR3 protein: CASSFTDTNTEAFF
CDR3 DNA: TGTGCCAGCAGCTTTACCGACACGAACACTGAAGCTTTCTTT
clone size: NA
D gene: NA
V gene: TRBV7-9
J gene: TRBJ1-1

CDR3 protein: CASSTGPRSYGYTF
CDR3 DNA: TGTGCCAGCAGCACAGGCCCGCGGAGCTATGGCTACACCTTC
clone size: NA
D gene: NA
V gene: TRBV9
J gene: TRBJ1-2

CDR3 protein: CASSQIEWDTSNTGELFF
CDR3 DNA: TGCGCCAGCAGCCAGATAGAATGGGACACTTCCAACACCGGGGAGCTGTTTTTT
clone size: NA
D gene: NA
V gene: TRBV4-1
J gene: TRBJ2-2

CDR3 protein: CASSSGTLIYEQYF
CDR3 DNA: TGTGCCAGCAGTTCTGGGACATTGATCTACGAGCAGTACTTC
clone size: NA
D gene: NA
V gene: TRBV27
J gene: TRBJ2-7

CDR3 protein: CASSFDLREKLFF
CDR3 DNA: TGTGCCAGCAGTTTTGACTTAAGGGAAAAACTGTTTTTT
clone size: NA
D gene: NA
V gene: TRBV12-3/TRBV12-4
J gene: TRBJ1-4

CDR3 protein: CASSLMTWNKGRVRGHLADTQYF
CDR3 DNA: TGTGCCAGCAGCTTAATGACCTGGAACAAGGGGAGGGTAAGGGGGCATCTCGCAGATACGCAGTATTTT
clone size: NA
D gene: NA
V gene: TRBV11-1
J gene: TRBJ2-3

CDR3 protein: CASSSGGGISQETQYF
CDR3 DNA: TGCGCCAGCAGTTCAGGGGGGGGAATTTCCCAAGAGACCCAGTACTTC
clone size: NA
D gene: NA
V gene: TRBV5-1
J gene: TRBJ2-5

CDR3 protein: CASSHLWESSGSKDTQYF
CDR3 DNA: TGCGCCAGCAGCCACCTCTGGGAGTCTAGCGGGAGCAAAGATACGCAGTATTTT
clone size: NA
D gene: TRBD2
V gene: TRBV4-1
J gene: TRBJ2-3